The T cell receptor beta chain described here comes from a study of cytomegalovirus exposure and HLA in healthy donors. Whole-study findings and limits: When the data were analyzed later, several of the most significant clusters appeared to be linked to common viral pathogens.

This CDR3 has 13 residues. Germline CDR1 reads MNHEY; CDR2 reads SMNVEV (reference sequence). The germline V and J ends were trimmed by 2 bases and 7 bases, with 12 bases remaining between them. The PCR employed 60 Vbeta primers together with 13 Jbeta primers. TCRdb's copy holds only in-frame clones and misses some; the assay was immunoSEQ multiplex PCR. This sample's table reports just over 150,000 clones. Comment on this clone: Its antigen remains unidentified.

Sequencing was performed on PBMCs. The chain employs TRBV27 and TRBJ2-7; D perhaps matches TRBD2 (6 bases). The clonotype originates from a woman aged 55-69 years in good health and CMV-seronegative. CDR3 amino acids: CASSLEGAGEQYF. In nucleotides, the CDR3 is TGTGCCAGCAGTTTAGAGGGCGCGGGGGAGCAGTACTTC.